Each of the 23 T cell receptor beta chains below was sequenced from the same sample in a study of beta chain features in type 1 diabetes. Whole-study results and caveats: Within each of all four CD4+ subsets, Type 1 diabetes patients had TCRB CDR3s that were moderately but significantly shorter.

The antigens of these receptors remain unknown. Expressed TCRB transcripts were sequenced after all isolated RNA was converted to cDNA. Data came from immunoSEQ multiplex PCR; TCRdb stores just in-frame clones and leaves some out. The sample lists more than 120,000 clones, 10% to 15% seen once, with approximately 1.3% in the top ten. The sequenced sample consisted of central memory CD4+ T cells from blood. Source of these receptors: a man in his late teens or twenties with type 1 diabetes.

Only a few counts were recorded for this clone. This rearrangement joins TRBV9 to TRBJ2-6; D possibly corresponds to TRBD2 (6 bases). Germline loops: CDR1 SGDLS, CDR2 YYNGEE. The CDR3 totals 19 residues. Trimming took 0 bases from V and 1 from J, leaving 17 bases between them. The CDR3 loop reads CASSVELQAGKSGANVLTF. The CDR3 region has the DNA TGTGCCAGCAGCGTAGAGTTACAGGCGGGAAAGTCTGGGGCCAACGTCCTGACTTTC.

J is TRBJ2-7 and V is TRBV5-4; 7 bases are shared with TRBD2. V was clipped by 9 bases and J by 0 bases; unmatched bases: 15. The length of the CDR3 is 16 residues. CDR1 SGHNT and CDR2 YYREEE come from the germline V gene (reference sequence). CDR3 protein: CATSPLGGVSSYEQYF. In nucleotides, the CDR3 is TGTGCCACCTCCCCGTTGGGGGGGGTGAGCTCCTACGAGCAGTACTTC.

Details on this clone: At one of its ends the junction is not consistent with the germline gene, which may arise from a read error. The chain uses TRBV20-1 and TRBJ1-1; D is unresolved. The CDR3 is made up of 11 amino acids. The germline V gene has CDR1 DFQATT and CDR2 SNEGSKA (reference sequence). The CDR3 loop is CSARDAVPLHF. The CDR3 DNA is TGCAGTGCTAGAGATGCGGTACCCCTACACTTT.

The chain has TRBV19 and TRBJ2-4; TRBD1 is a possible D gene (6 bases). The CDR3 is 15 amino acids. Deletions cut 4 bases from V and 3 bases from J, with 13 bases between. Germline loops: CDR1 LNHDA, CDR2 SQIVND (reference sequence). The CDR3 nucleotides read TGTGCCAGTAGTAGGAAGGGGGTGGACAAAAACATTCAGTACTTC. The encoded protein is CASSRKGVDKNIQYF.

This clone was recorded a few times. The rearrangement joins TRBV14 to TRBJ1-2; D ambiguous. Deletions cut 0 bases from V and 3 bases from J, with 8 bases between. Germline loops: CDR1 SGHDN, CDR2 FVKESK. The CDR3 contains 14 residues. CDR3 region: CASSQDVPYYGYTF. The CDR3 DNA follows: TGTGCCAGCAGCCAAGATGTGCCCTACTATGGCTACACCTTC. Looking up the rest from reference TRBV14 and TRBJ1-2 gives the full variable domain: EAGVTQFPSHSVIEKGQTVTLRCDPISGHDNLYWYRRVMGKEIKFLLHFVKESKQDESGMPNNRFLAERTGGTYSTLKVQPAELEDSGVYFCASSQDVPYYGYTFGSGTRLTVV.

This clone came up a few times. The chain is built from TRBV5-4 and TRBJ2-3; 9 bases match TRBD1. V gave up 0 bases and J gave up 7 bases; unmatched junction bases: 6. The CDR3 runs to 15 residues. CDR1 is SGHNT, CDR2 YYREEE, per germline (reference sequence). The CDR3 nucleotides are TGTGCCAGCAGCTTGGCCCGGGACAGGGAAAATACGCAGTATTTT. This sequence encodes CASSLARDRENTQYF.

This clone has only a few counts. This sequence joins TRBV18 and TRBJ2-5, with D possibly TRBD2 on 6 matching bases. The CDR3 has 15 residues. CDR1 and CDR2 (germline): KGHSH, LQKENI. V was shortened by 0 bases and J by 1 base, with 9 bases between the two germline ends. CDR3 DNA sequence: TGTGCCAGCTCACCACCCGCGGGACCCCAAGAGACCCAGTACTTC. It codes for CASSPPAGPQETQYF.

This clone was counted a few times. The gene calls are TRBV7-9 and TRBJ1-1, with 8 bases lining up with TRBD1. From germline, CDR1 is SEHNR and CDR2 FQNEAQ (reference sequence). The CDR3 is 14 residues long. J gave up 6 bases and V 3 bases, and 6 bases lay outside the gene matches. This chain's CDR3 is CASSFQGAGAEAFF. The CDR3 nucleotides read TGTGCCAGCAGCTTCCAGGGGGCGGGCGCTGAAGCTTTCTTT.

This clone was detected only a few times. V usage is TRBV4-1 and J usage is TRBJ1-1; the D gene is possibly TRBD1 (5 bases). The germline CDR1 and CDR2 sequences are MGHRA and YSYEKL. The CDR3 sequence is 16 residues long. Trimming took off 2 bases at V and 4 bases at J, with 17 bases between the two ends. The CDR3: CASSQPRDAKGTEAFF. The CDR3 DNA is TGCGCCAGCAGCCAACCTCGGGACGCTAAAGGCACTGAAGCTTTCTTT.

This clone was counted a single time. The gene calls are TRBV5-1 and TRBJ2-1; 13 bases line up with TRBD2. This CDR3 comprises 15 residues. Germline CDR1 is SGHRS and CDR2 is YFSETQ. The V gene end was trimmed by 4 bases and the J gene end by 8 bases; junction bases not matched to a gene: 6. In DNA form, the CDR3 reads TGCGCCAGCAGCCCTGGGACTAGCGGGGTACATGAGCAGTTCTTC. Protein sequence: CASSPGTSGVHEQFF.

Here the CDR3 reads CASIDRNSGNTIYF. Written as DNA, the CDR3 is TGTGCCAGCATCGACAGGAACTCTGGAAACACCATATATTTT. This sequence joins TRBV6-5 and TRBJ1-3; D perhaps matches TRBD1 (6 bases). In germline, CDR1 is MNHEY, CDR2 SVGAGI. The CDR3 length is 14 residues. V was pared by 7 bases and J by 0 bases, with 10 bases between.

This clone has a count of ten or more. This chain connects TRBV9 to TRBJ2-3, with D hard to call. The CDR3 has 12 residues. V lost 1 base to trimming and J lost 5 bases, with 5 bases between them. In germline, CDR1 is SGDLS, CDR2 YYNGEE. The CDR3 region has the DNA TGTGCCAGCAGCGTACCCCAAGATACGCAGTATTTT. It specifies CASSVPQDTQYF.

This clone was detected ten times or more. The chain has TRBV29-1 and TRBJ1-2, with TRBD1 identical over 9 bases. The V gene's germline CDR1 is SQVTM and CDR2 ANQGSEA. The ends lost 7 bases at V and 7 bases at J; junction bases unmatched: 10. The CDR3 spans 13 residues. CDR3 sequence reads: CSALPGQGSGYTF. In nucleotides, the CDR3 is TGCAGCGCCCTCCCGGGACAGGGAAGTGGCTACACCTTC.

This clone was seen a few times. This chain connects TRBV5-6 to TRBJ2-2; D not certain. Deletions cut 4 bases from V and 6 bases from J, with 10 bases between. The CDR3 extends over 13 amino acids. The germline CDR1 and CDR2 sequences are SGHDT and YYEEEE. Written as DNA, the CDR3 is TGTGCCAGCAGCCAGTGGGTAGCCGGGGAGCTGTTTTTT. Its translation: CASSQWVAGELFF.

This clone was seen many times. The CDR3 coding sequence is TGTGCCAGCAGTTACATGGGGGGACATCACACCTTC. The encoded protein is CASSYMGGHHTF. The V gene is TRBV6-5, the J gene TRBJ1-2; TRBD1 is a possible D gene (6 bases). Trimming took off 2 bases at V and 12 bases at J, with 13 bases between the two ends. The CDR3 length is 12 residues. Germline lookup yields CDR1 MNHEY and CDR2 SVGAGI.

The rearrangement links TRBV5-1 to TRBJ2-2; no clear D gene. The germline gives CDR1 SGHRS, CDR2 YFSETQ. The CDR3 loop spans 13 amino acids. The V gene lost 4 bases and the J gene lost 3 bases, with 7 bases spanning the gap. CDR3 protein: CASSKADTGELFF. CDR3 DNA: TGCGCCAGCAGCAAGGCCGACACCGGGGAGCTGTTTTTT.

This clone was seen a few times. This chain links TRBV10-3 with TRBJ2-6, with 9 bases aligning to TRBD1. The CDR3 length is 18 residues. CDR1 is ENHRY and CDR2 is SYGVKD in the germline V gene. Unmatched junction bases numbered 5, after V lost 2 bases and J lost 0 bases. DNA of the CDR3: TGTGCCATCAGTGAGGGACAGGGGACCTTCTCTGGGGCCAACGTCCTGACTTTC. Protein sequence: CAISEGQGTFSGANVLTF.

J is TRBJ2-7 and V is TRBV28, with 8 bases that match TRBD2. The germline gives CDR1 MDHEN, CDR2 SYDVKM. The V gene end was trimmed by 5 bases and the J gene end by 2 bases; junction bases not matched to a gene: 14. The CDR3 runs 17 residues. The CDR3 coding sequence is TGTGCCAGCAGTAAGGAGGGTAGCGGGGTCCATGCCTACGAGCAGTACTTC. Translation gives CASSKEGSGVHAYEQYF. Supplemented by reference TRBV28 and TRBJ2-7, the full variable domain reads DVKVTQSSRYLVKRTGEKVFLECVQDMDHENMFWYRQDPGLGLRLIYFSYDVKMKEKGDIPEGYSVSREKKERFSLILESASTNQTSMYLCASSKEGSGVHAYEQYFGPGTRLTVT.

The genes are TRBV6-1 and TRBJ2-3; D ambiguous. Germline CDR1 reads MNHNS; CDR2 reads SASEGT. CDR3 size: 14 residues. V lost 4 bases and J 0 bases, leaving 8 bases between the germline ends. The CDR3 spells CASSVQFSTDTQYF. The DNA for the CDR3 is TGTGCCAGCAGTGTACAGTTTAGCACAGATACGCAGTATTTT.

The chain combines TRBV5-4 with TRBJ2-5; possibly TRBD1 for D (5 bases). The CDR3 has 13 residues. Between the trimmed V and J ends, which lost 3 bases and 1 base, there was a span of 7 bases. The V gene's germline CDR1 is SGHNT and CDR2 YYREEE (reference sequence). The CDR3 sequence: CASSYDSQETQYF. In nucleotides, the CDR3 is TGTGCCAGCAGCTACGACAGCCAAGAGACCCAGTACTTC.

This clone was seen a few times. The chain couples TRBV28 to TRBJ1-4, with no clear D. V lost 2 bases, J lost 2 bases, and 9 bases lay in between. CDR1 and CDR2 (germline): MDHEN, SYDVKM. The length of the CDR3 is 15 residues. The CDR3, as DNA: TGTGCCAGCAGTTTAGACATCCTTACTAATGAAAAACTGTTTTTT. Its translation: CASSLDILTNEKLFF.

This clone occurred a few times. The chain is built from TRBV18 and TRBJ1-6, with D uncertain. V lost 3 bases and J lost 8, with 8 bases in between. Germline lookup yields CDR1 KGHSH and CDR2 LQKENI. The CDR3 consists of 13 residues. This CDR3 is CASSPIGDSPLHF. CDR3 DNA sequence: TGTGCCAGCTCACCCATCGGGGATTCACCCCTCCACTTT.

The rearrangement uses TRBV6-6 and TRBJ1-5, with a tentative D call TRBD1 (5 bases). Trimming stripped 5 bases from V and 5 bases from J, with 13 bases between. The CDR3 is 14 amino acids. Germline CDR1 is MNHNY and CDR2 is SVGAGI (reference sequence). CDR3 residues: CASSQGTLYQPQHF. The CDR3 coding sequence is TGTGCCAGCAGTCAAGGGACTTTATATCAGCCCCAGCATTTT.